The clone carrying this T cell receptor (beta chain) showed up many times. The antigen remains unidentified. This record comes from a study of T-cell reconstitution after alpha-beta-depleted transplantation in children. Study results and caveats: Surviving recipient T cells and thymic progenitors produced the high day-60 TCRbeta diversity seen in some patients. At around two months after transplant, the alpha-beta T cells were reportedly derived from several hundred expanded clones that came from non-depleted graft cells. By one year post-transplant, T-cell counts and diversity largely arose from T cells that were newly produced.

Trimming took 1 base from V and 3 from J; bases not matched to a gene: 2. The CDR3 has 15 residues. The V gene's germline CDR1 is SGHVS and CDR2 FQNEAQ. Library preparation (for TCRbeta) was performed with unique molecular identifiers. In TCRdb, the PCR reads were re-called with MiXCR into one record per CDR3 protein. The data show about 170,000 distinct CDR3 sequences, roughly 11% seen once. The sequences come from PBMCs, collected before TCRalphabeta/CD19-depleted stem cell transplant. The chain couples TRBV7-8 to TRBJ1-4; 7 bases match TRBD1. The sequence was collected from a boy between 2 and 15 years old with acute myeloid leukemia, due to receive a stem cell transplant. In DNA form, the CDR3 reads TGTGCCAGCAGCTTAGGGGACAGTTCTAATGAAAAACTGTTTTTT. Its protein product is CASSLGDSSNEKLFF.